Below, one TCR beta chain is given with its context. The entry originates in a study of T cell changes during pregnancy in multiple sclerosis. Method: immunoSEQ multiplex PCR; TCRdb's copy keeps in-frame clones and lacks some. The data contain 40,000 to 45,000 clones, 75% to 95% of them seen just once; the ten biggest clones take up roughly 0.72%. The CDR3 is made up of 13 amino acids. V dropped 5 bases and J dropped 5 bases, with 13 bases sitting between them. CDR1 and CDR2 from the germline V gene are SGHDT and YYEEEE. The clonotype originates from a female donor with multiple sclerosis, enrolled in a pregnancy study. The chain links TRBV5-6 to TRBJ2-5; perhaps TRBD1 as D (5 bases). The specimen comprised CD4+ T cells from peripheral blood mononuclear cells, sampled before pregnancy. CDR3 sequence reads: CASRFLGAETQYF. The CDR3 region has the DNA TGTGCCAGCAGGTTCTTAGGGGCTGAGACCCAGTACTTC.